A single sample is the source of the 7 T cell receptor beta chains below, sequenced in a study of T cell repertoires in cytomegalovirus infection. A single record per CDR3 protein comes from TCRdb applying MiXCR to the reads. This sample carries roughly 250,000 distinct CDR3 sequences, around 12% of them seen once, and the ten largest clones take 1.5% to 2%. Sequencing was done on a sample of PBMCs. These receptors were taken from a human donor in good health (CMV status not recorded). Some clones in this sample may be carry-over from other donors' samples.

This clonotype was counted many times. V is TRBV7-2 and J is TRBJ2-2; 10 nucleotides align to TRBD2. Germline CDR1 is SGHTA and CDR2 is FQGNSA. This CDR3 region has 14 residues. V was clipped by 6 bases and J by 4 bases; unmatched bases: 2. The CDR3 nucleotides are TGTGCCAGCAGTAGGACTAGCGGCACCGGGGAGCTGTTTTTT. Its translation is CASSRTSGTGELFF.

This clonotype was detected ten times or more. The gene calls are TRBV2 and TRBJ2-3, with 9 bases that match TRBD1. The CDR3 sequence is 15 residues long. CDR1 is SNHLY and CDR2 is FYNNEI in the germline V gene. Losses at the gene ends were 2 bases for V and 1 base for J; bases not matched to a gene: 1. CDR3 protein: CASSENRGRTDTQYF. The CDR3 nucleotides are TGTGCCAGCAGTGAAAACAGGGGGCGCACAGATACGCAGTATTTT. Full variable domain (missing parts from reference TRBV2 and TRBJ2-3): EPEVTQTPSHQVTQMGQEVILRCVPISNHLYFYWYRQILGQKVEFLVSFYNNEISEKSEIFDDQFSVERPDGSNFTLKIRSTKLEDSAMYFCASSENRGRTDTQYFGPGTRLTVL.

This clonotype was detected many times. This chain connects TRBV19 to TRBJ1-2, with D possibly being TRBD1 (5 bases). The germline V and J ends were trimmed by 1 base and 6 bases, with 15 bases remaining between them. In germline, CDR1 is LNHDA, CDR2 SQIVND (reference sequence). The length of the CDR3 is 15 residues. CDR3 nucleotides: TGTGCCAGTAGTATAGTCGGGAGGGGCCGGGATGGCTACACCTTC. Translated: CASSIVGRGRDGYTF.

This clonotype was seen ten or more times. The V call is TRBV7-9, the J call TRBJ2-3; 11 bases align to TRBD2. J was trimmed by 5 bases and V by 3 bases; bases with no gene match: 4. Germline CDR1 is SEHNR and CDR2 is FQNEAQ (reference sequence). This CDR3 is 15 amino acids long. CDR3 residues: CASSLYLAGGDTQYF. CDR3 DNA: TGTGCCAGCAGCTTGTACCTAGCGGGGGGAGATACGCAGTATTTT.

The rearrangement uses TRBV7-2 and TRBJ1-5; the D is unclear. The germline V and J ends were trimmed by 5 bases and 13 bases, with 21 bases remaining between them. Per the germline V gene, CDR1 is SGHTA and CDR2 is FQGNSA. This CDR3 has 14 amino acids. The chain's CDR3 is CASSTQGGDQTQHF. In nucleotides, the CDR3 is TGTGCCAGCAGCACCCAAGGTGGGGATCAGACACAGCATTTT.

This clonotype was seen a few times. This chain links TRBV2 with TRBJ1-5; 8 positions match TRBD1. The CDR3 is 16 residues long. The germline CDR1 and CDR2 sequences are SNHLY and FYNNEI. After removal of 5 bases from V and 3 bases from J, the junction contained 9 bases not matched to a gene. In DNA, the CDR3 is TGTGCCAGCAGTACGGCAGGGGGCTTGGTCAATCAGCCCCAGCATTTT. The encoded protein is CASSTAGGLVNQPQHF.

This clonotype was counted between two and nine times. This chain connects TRBV7-4 to TRBJ1-2, with TRBD1 identical over 7 bases. V dropped 5 bases and J dropped 1; count of bases not matched to a gene: 7. This CDR3 has 15 residues. Germline-derived CDR1 and CDR2 are SGHVT and SQSDAQ. CDR3 sequence: CASSAGTAINYGYTF. The CDR3 bases are TGTGCCAGCAGCGCCGGGACAGCAATTAACTATGGCTACACCTTC.